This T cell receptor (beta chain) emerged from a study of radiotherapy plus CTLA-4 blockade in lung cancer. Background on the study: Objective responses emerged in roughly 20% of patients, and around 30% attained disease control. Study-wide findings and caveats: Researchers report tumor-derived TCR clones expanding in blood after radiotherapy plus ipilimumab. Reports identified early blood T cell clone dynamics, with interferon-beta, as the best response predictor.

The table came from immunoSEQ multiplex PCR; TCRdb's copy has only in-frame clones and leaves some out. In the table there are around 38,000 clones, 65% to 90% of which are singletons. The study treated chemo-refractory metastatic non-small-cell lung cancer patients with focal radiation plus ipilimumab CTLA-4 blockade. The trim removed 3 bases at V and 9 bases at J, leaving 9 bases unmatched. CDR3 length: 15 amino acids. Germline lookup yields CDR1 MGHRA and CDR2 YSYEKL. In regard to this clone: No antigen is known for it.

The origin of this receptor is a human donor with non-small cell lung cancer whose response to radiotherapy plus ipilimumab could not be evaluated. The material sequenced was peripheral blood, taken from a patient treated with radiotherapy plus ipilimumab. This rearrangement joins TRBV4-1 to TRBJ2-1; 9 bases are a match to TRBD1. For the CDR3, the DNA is TGCGCCAGCAGCCAGGCACCACAGGGGGCGGCTGAGCAGTTCTTC. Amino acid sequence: CASSQAPQGAAEQFF.